This T cell receptor beta chain comes out of a study of blood T cell repertoires in COVID-19 (dated by TCRdb to 2020 to 2021). Looking at the study overall: Collaborator samples came from the United States, Italy and Spain and covered acute and convalescent phases of COVID-19. Nearly every sample came with metadata listing a de-identified subject ID, COVID-19 status, age in years and sex. The dataset comprised deeply sampled blood TCRbeta repertoires from subjects exposed to, actively infected with, or recovered from COVID-19. The repertoires were released in a freely available public database meant as a resource for research on the immune response to SARS-CoV-2. The material from the prospective study consisted of cDNA or gDNA derived from T cells, B-cell-depleted T cells, or PBMCs. HLA class I and class II types, where available, came from metadata supplied by the sample provider rather than from assay-based typing. The samples were drawn from two sources: the first 160 participants of the ongoing ImmuneRACE study, and 1,254 subjects contributed by 6 global collaborators. Broader findings and caveats from the paper: The quantity of clinical and demographic metadata differed by source and by participant and was supplied without curation.

TCRbeta CDR3 regions were amplified from genomic DNA by means of the immunoSEQ Assay, a bias-controlled multiplex PCR. In the authors' own workflow: The number of nucleated cells in each sample was estimated by amplification of reference gene primers within the assay. To quantify the absolute abundance of each unique TCRbeta CDR3 rearrangement, sequence reads were collapsed and filtered. For each sample, productive Simpson clonality was calculated as the square root of Simpson's diversity index across productive rearrangements. TCRdb carries this immuneACCESS record with in-frame sequences only. Its versions omit some clonotypes, under half of them owing to an unresolved V gene in the studies checked, with the rest unexplained. The DNA gave D and trimming, while V, J and clone size come from that table. The sample contains tens of thousands of clones, roughly four fifths of them found a single time. The ten largest clones take up over 25% of the sample.

Points on this clone: What antigen it recognizes has not been identified. No much larger clone is present one base from it, and per-base qualities are unavailable.

Reading from cysteine to phenylalanine, the CDR3 counts 14 amino acids. Left in the record is the CDR3 DNA by itself, 42 bases read in frame from the first base. From the germline V gene (reference sequence), CDR1 is SGHKS and CDR2 is YYEKEE. Between the V and J ends, shortened by 0 bases and 5 bases respectively, the junction contains 11 bases. One collaborating source in Seattle enrolled patients during active infection and followed them longitudinally through the course of disease. Each collaborating institution followed its own protocols to collect whole blood in K2EDTA tubes. For TCRbeta analysis, collaborators shipped samples in one of three forms: frozen whole blood, isolated PBMCs, or DNA extracted from either of those sample types.

The specimen was peripheral blood. The sequence joins TRBV5-5 to TRBJ2-5, with a tentative D gene TRBD2 over 5 matching bases. This receptor was identified in a man in his fifties or sixties with COVID-19, enrolled during active disease. The bases are TGTGCCAGCAGCTTGGCGGGGTTAGTGGAGACCCAGTACTTC. The encoded protein is CASSLAGLVETQYF. The full variable domain, with segments outside the CDR3 supplied by the reference TRBV5-5 and TRBJ2-5 proteins, appears as DAGVTQSPTHLIKTRGQQVTLRCSPISGHKSVSWYQQVLGQGPQFIFQYYEKEERGRGNFPDRFSARQFPNYSSELNVNALLLGDSALYLCASSLAGLVETQYFGPGTRLLVL.